The present TCR beta chain was sequenced within a study of blood T cells in healthy people across ages. Each sample had at least 7 million PBMCs isolated. For the second PCR, which ran for roughly 7 to 11 cycles, a sample-barcoded 5' primer and a J-beta primer mix were used. TCRdb independently ran MiXCR on the 5' RACE reads; one entry per CDR3 protein. The data hold 1.5 million to 1.8 million distinct CDR3 sequences, with roughly 43% observed a single time. In regard to this clonotype: No antigen is known for it.

V was clipped by 6 bases and J by 2 bases, with 12 bases between them. Germline V lookup: CDR1 MNHEY, CDR2 SMNVEV (reference sequence). The CDR3 consists of 14 residues. Whole-study results and caveats: As age increased, TCR beta diversity per million T cells fell in a roughly linear fashion. Samples with more naive T cells showed higher observed beta diversity. Long-lived donors had more naive CD4+ cells and higher diversity than aged donors.

The chain joins TRBV27 to TRBJ2-3, with D possibly being TRBD2 (5 bases). The clonotype comes from a woman in her late teens or twenties in good health. Sample: blood. CDR3: CASRGRVITDTQYF. The CDR3 nucleotides are TGTGCCAGCAGAGGGCGGGTAATCACAGATACGCAGTATTTT.